This TCR beta chain was retrieved from a study of cytomegalovirus exposure and HLA in healthy donors. General study results and limits: Most likely, a cluster of highly shared sequence variants arose as a sequencing artifact. Later analysis suggested links between common viral pathogens and several top significant clusters.

The PCR used 60 Vbeta and 13 Jbeta primers. Sequencing was performed with immunoSEQ multiplex PCR; in TCRdb, only in-frame clones are kept and a portion is missing. The table shows roughly 170,000 clones, with around four fifths occurring only once. CDR1 MDHEN and CDR2 SYDVKM come from the germline V gene. The CDR3 runs to 15 residues. V gave up 6 bases and J gave up 2 bases, with 16 bases separating them. On this clone: Its specificity is unknown.

The receptor comes from a man between 45 and 60 years old in good health and CMV-seronegative. V and J are TRBV28 and TRBJ1-1; D is unresolved. The sequenced sample was PBMCs. CDR3 nucleotide sequence: TGTGCCAGCAGCCCTCATACCGGGAGTAACACTGAAGCTTTCTTT. It translates to CASSPHTGSNTEAFF.